One T cell receptor beta chain is described in this entry. Its specificity is unknown. The V and J ends lost 5 bases and 1 base respectively, with 11 bases between them. Germline V gene data show CDR1 as SEHNR and CDR2 as FQNEAQ (reference sequence). This CDR3 has 14 residues. Sequencing of cultured CD4+ T cell DNA used the Oncomine TCR Beta short-read assay. TCRdb re-derived calls from the PCR reads in MiXCR, one entry per CDR3 protein. Of about 16,000 distinct CDR3 sequences in the sample, roughly four fifths were seen once. The sample belongs to a study of vaccination and CD4 T cells after COVID-19. Whole-study findings and limits: Median SARS-CoV-2-reactive clonotype numbers rose nonsignificantly, roughly 21 to 38.

This sample's treatment: approximately nine-day PBMC culture with coronavirus spike peptide pools or control peptides (ViraFEST assay). The V call is TRBV7-9, the J call TRBJ1-1; no clear D. The specimen comprised CD4+ T cells from blood, cultured in vitro, sampled after SARS-CoV-2 vaccination. This TCR was recovered from a human donor who received a COVID-19 vaccine. The DNA of the CDR3 is TGTGCCAGCAGCCGGGCCCTGGGGAACACTGAAGCTTTCTTT. Its translation: CASSRALGNTEAFF.